The rows below give T cell receptor beta chains drawn from one sample of a study of radiation and T cells in renal cell carcinoma. Sequencing was performed with immunoSEQ multiplex PCR; in TCRdb, only in-frame clones are kept and a portion is missing. Among about 130,000 clones listed, 70% to 90% were seen once. Sequences were derived from blood, sampled from a patient whose treatment included radiotherapy and nephrectomy. The receptors originated from a woman aged 55 to 70 with renal cell carcinoma. The CDR3 runs from the conserved cysteine through the conserved F or W. Fields, in order: D gene, V gene, clone size, J gene, CDR3 protein, CDR3 DNA. D genes are given only for firm matches. Not all rows give a size; the values are once, few, many and, for expanded clones, a class.

>-|TRBV28|few|TRBJ1-2
CASSFPGQDRYGYTF
TGTGCCAGCAGTTTTCCGGGCCAGGACCGCTATGGCTACACCTTC
>TRBD1|TRBV6-6|-|TRBJ1-1
CASSNRGLQTEAFF
TGTGCCAGCAGTAACAGGGGGCTACAAACTGAAGCTTTCTTT
>-|TRBV18|-|TRBJ1-5
CASSPLKNQPQHF
TGTGCCAGCTCACCCCTCAAAAATCAGCCCCAGCATTTT
>-|TRBV19|-|TRBJ1-2
CASSITLSGDGYTF
TGTGCCAGTAGTATTACCCTCTCAGGGGATGGCTACACCTTC
>TRBD1|TRBV2|-|TRBJ2-1
CASSDLQGTHNEQFF
TGTGCCAGCAGTGACCTACAGGGGACGCACAATGAGCAGTTCTTC
>TRBD2|TRBV4-3|-|TRBJ2-2
CASRRSSGTAGELFF
TGCGCCAGCAGACGTTCTAGCGGGACGGCCGGGGAGCTGTTTTTT
>TRBD1|TRBV4-1|-|TRBJ2-1
CASSPGQDYNEQFF
TGCGCCAGCAGCCCTGGACAGGACTACAATGAGCAGTTCTTC
>-|TRBV30|-|TRBJ1-4
CAWNGNEKLFF
TGTGCCTGGAACGGTAATGAAAAACTGTTTTTT
>-|TRBV6-1|-|TRBJ1-1
CASSDSGKRTEAFF
TGTGCCAGCAGTGATTCAGGGAAGAGGACTGAAGCTTTCTTT
>TRBD1|TRBV4-1|-|TRBJ1-2
CASSSPGQGLNYGYTF
TGCGCCAGCAGCTCTCCTGGACAGGGCCTCAACTATGGCTACACCTTC
>-|TRBV7-9|-|TRBJ1-3
CASSLRGTGNTIYF
TGTGCCAGCAGCTTACGGGGGACTGGAAACACCATATATTTT
>TRBD1|TRBV19|-|TRBJ1-5
CASSLFSDRVSGNQPQHF
TGTGCCAGTAGTCTTTTCTCGGACAGGGTGTCGGGGAATCAGCCCCAGCATTTT
>TRBD2|TRBV9|-|TRBJ2-1
CASSPSGSEYNEQFF
TGTGCCAGCAGCCCTAGCGGGAGCGAGTACAATGAGCAGTTCTTC
>-|TRBV7-3|-|TRBJ2-3
CASSSWGDTDTQYF
TGTGCCAGCAGCTCCTGGGGGGACACAGATACGCAGTATTTT
>-|TRBV7-6|-|TRBJ1-2
CASSLDSGLNYGYTF
TGTGCCAGCAGCTTAGACTCGGGCCTAAACTATGGCTACACCTTC
>TRBD2|TRBV5-1|-|TRBJ2-3
CASSLVPSLAGGPADTQYF
TGCGCCAGCAGCTTGGTCCCCTCCCTAGCGGGAGGGCCGGCAGATACGCAGTATTTT
>-|TRBV9|-|TRBJ1-1
CASSDRNTEAFF
TGTGCCAGCAGCGATAGGAACACTGAAGCTTTCTTT
>-|TRBV6-1|-|TRBJ2-3
CASRATGDTQYF
TGTGCCAGCAGGGCTACAGGGGATACGCAGTATTTT
>-|TRBV4-1|-|TRBJ1-4
CASSQEGATNEKLFF
TGCGCCAGCAGCCAAGAGGGAGCAACTAATGAAAAACTGTTTTTT
>-|TRBV5-5|-|TRBJ1-1
CASSYISGGVNTEAFF
TGTGCCAGCAGCTATATTAGCGGGGGGGTGAACACTGAAGCTTTCTTT
>-|TRBV5-1|-|TRBJ1-6
CAPIGYNSPLHF
TGCGCCCCGATAGGCTATAATTCACCCCTCCACTTT
>-|TRBV5-8|-|TRBJ2-1
CASSLMLTSGWDNEQFF
TGTGCCAGCAGCTTGATGCTGACTAGTGGCTGGGACAATGAGCAGTTCTTC
>-|TRBV5-1|-|TRBJ1-1
CASSLGNPARDTEAFF
TGCGCCAGCAGCTTGGGGAACCCCGCGCGGGACACTGAAGCTTTCTTT
>-|TRBV9|-|TRBJ2-3
CASSRGFTDTQYF
TGTGCCAGCAGCCGGGGGTTCACAGATACGCAGTATTTT
>TRBD1|TRBV6-4|-|TRBJ1-6
CASSEQGPLSSYNSPLHF
TGTGCCAGCAGTGAACAGGGGCCCCTAAGCTCCTATAATTCACCCCTCCACTTT
>-|TRBV6-1|-|TRBJ2-7
CASSEFSNLAYEQYF
TGTGCCAGCAGTGAATTCAGTAACCTAGCCTACGAGCAGTACTTC
>-|TRBV5-1|-|TRBJ1-4
CASSMGEKEKLFF
TGCGCCAGCAGTATGGGGGAGAAGGAAAAACTGTTTTTT